This TCR beta chain was documented in a study of blood T cell repertoires in COVID-19. Study background: The origin of the acute and convalescent COVID-19 samples was the United States, Italy and Spain. PBMCs, B-cell-depleted T cells, or T cells provided the cDNA or gDNA that made up the material.

The germline V gene encodes CDR1 SGHAT and CDR2 FQNNGV. V shed 5 bases and J shed 5 bases, with 9 bases lying between them. The CDR3 extends over 13 amino acids. Original processing methods: The assay estimated nucleated cells by amplifying reference gene primers. Generated by immunoSEQ multiplex PCR, the TCRdb table keeps only in-frame clones and is missing some. The V and J calls and clone size are taken from that table; D and trimming were inferred from the DNA. The sample records a few hundred thousand clones, more than 85% being singletons. The chain has TRBV11-2 and TRBJ2-2; D is undetermined. This sequence was found in a person between 18 and 35 years old with COVID-19, enrolled during active disease. Input material: peripheral blood. DNA of the CDR3: TGTGCCAGCAGCGTCGTATTGACCGGGGAGCTGTTTTTT. This gives the protein CASSVVLTGELFF.